These T cell receptor beta chains were read from a single sample in a study of blood T cell repertoires in COVID-19. Measured with immunoSEQ multiplex PCR; TCRdb has only the in-frame clones, and not every one. The sample contains fewer than 350,000 clones, 88% of which appear only once. Specimen: PBMCs or T cells enriched from blood (not recorded which). The receptor source for this set is a woman in her twenties or thirties who had been exposed to COVID-19. The CDR3 runs from the conserved cysteine through the conserved F or W. D genes are given only for firm matches. Clone size appears in some rows only: once, few, many, or a class for an expanded clone.

D gene	V gene	J gene	clone size	CDR3 length	CDR3 DNA	CDR3 protein
NA	TRBV7-2	TRBJ2-1	once	11	TGTGCCAGCAGCGCACAGGGAATTGAGTTCTTC	CASSAQGIEFF
NA	TRBV19	TRBJ2-5	NA	15	TGTGCCAGTAGTCCGACGGCGTCAGGACAAGAGACCCAGTACTTC	CASSPTASGQETQYF
TRBD1	TRBV2	TRBJ2-1	NA	16	TGTGCCAGCAGTAAATCCGGGACAGGAGGTTTGGATGAGCAGTTCTTC	CASSKSGTGGLDEQFF
TRBD1	TRBV27	TRBJ2-2	NA	15	TGTGCCAGCAGACCACAGGGGCTATCCACCGGGGAGCTGTTTTTT	CASRPQGLSTGELFF
NA	TRBV3-1/TRBV3-2	TRBJ1-5	NA	16	TGTGCCAGCAGCCAAGACTTGTCAGGGCTCGGTCAGCCCCAGCATTTT	CASSQDLSGLGQPQHF
NA	TRBV27	TRBJ1-2	NA	12	TGTGCCAGCAGTTTGGGGGGGGGTGGCTACACCTTC	CASSLGGGGYTF
TRBD1	TRBV7-9	TRBJ1-5	NA	17	TGTGCCGTCACAGGGGGCGCCGTAGCCTCCCACAATCAGCCCCAGCATTTT	CAVTGGAVASHNQPQHF
NA	TRBV19	TRBJ1-5	NA	15	TGTGCCAGTACCACGACACTTTATAGCAATCAGCCCCAGCATTTT	CASTTTLYSNQPQHF
TRBD1	TRBV7-2	TRBJ2-7	once	14	TGTGCCAGCAGCACCCGGACAGGGGGCTACGAGCAGTACTTC	CASSTRTGGYEQYF
TRBD1	TRBV9	TRBJ2-5	NA	14	TGTGCCAGCGGACGGACAGGGGGTGGGGAGACCCAGTACTTC	CASGRTGGGETQYF
TRBD1	TRBV6-5	TRBJ1-1	NA	14	TGTGCCAGCAGTTGGGGACAGGGGGAGACTGAAGCTTTCTTT	CASSWGQGETEAFF
TRBD2	TRBV28	TRBJ2-7	NA	14	TGTGCCAGCATTCGTACTAGCGGGTCCTACGAGCAGTACTTC	CASIRTSGSYEQYF
TRBD2	TRBV7-9	TRBJ2-7	NA	14	TGTGCCAGCAGCTTGAGCGGGGTGGCCTACGAGCAGTACTTC	CASSLSGVAYEQYF
TRBD2	TRBV7-9	TRBJ2-7	NA	14	TGTGCCAGCAGCCTACTAGCGGACTCCTACGAGCAGTACTTC	CASSLLADSYEQYF
NA	TRBV5-1	TRBJ2-1	once	16	TGCGCCAGCAGCTCCCGGGGGGCGGGAGCCTACAATGAGCAGTTCTTC	CASSSRGAGAYNEQFF
NA	TRBV11-2	TRBJ2-7	NA	14	TGTGCCAGCAGCTTAGGTAGCGGCATTAACGAGCAGTACTTC	CASSLGSGINEQYF
TRBD1	TRBV7-9	TRBJ1-2	NA	17	TGTGCCAGCAGCCAGCGGACAGGGGGGACGGAATTAAATGGCTACACCTTC	CASSQRTGGTELNGYTF
NA	TRBV3-1/TRBV3-2	TRBJ1-6	NA	16	TGTGCCAGCAGCCAAGCTAACAGGGTTATGAATTCACCCCTCCACTTT	CASSQANRVMNSPLHF
TRBD2	TRBV5-1	TRBJ2-1	NA	18	TGCGCCAGCAGCTTGGTAGCGGGAGGCCTCGGGGCCTACAATGAGCAGTTCTTC	CASSLVAGGLGAYNEQFF
TRBD1	TRBV5-1	TRBJ2-5	NA	13	TGCGCCAGCACCGGGACAGTGATGGAGACCCAGTACTTC	CASTGTVMETQYF
NA	TRBV25-1	TRBJ2-7	NA	13	TGTGCCAGCAGTCCCCATGAGGGGAGGACTCAGTACTTC	CASSPHEGRTQYF
NA	TRBV6-1	TRBJ1-1	NA	12	TGTGCCAGCAGTGACGGACATAATGAAGCTTTCTTT	CASSDGHNEAFF
NA	TRBV21-1	TRBJ2-7	NA	17	TGTGCCAGCAGCAAAGCGGAACGGCAGGGGGCTTCCTACGAGCAGTACTTC	CASSKAERQGASYEQYF
TRBD1	TRBV24-1	TRBJ2-5	NA	16	TGTGCCACCAGTGAGCCCTGGACAGGGAGGCGAGAGACCCAGTACTTC	CATSEPWTGRRETQYF
TRBD2	TRBV19	TRBJ2-3	NA	15	TGTGCCAGTAGTATCGGGACTAGCGGGAGTAATACGCAGTATTTT	CASSIGTSGSNTQYF
TRBD1	TRBV24-1	TRBJ2-3	NA	16	TGTGCCACCAGTGTCCCAACAGGGGGTGTGACAGATACGCAGTATTTT	CATSVPTGGVTDTQYF
NA	TRBV28	TRBJ1-1	NA	15	TGTGCCAGCAATCCTGGTGGGGGCGGGAACACTGAAGCTTTCTTT	CASNPGGGGNTEAFF